This T cell receptor (beta chain) was documented in a study of blood T cells in healthy people across ages. Study-level results: Older age went with lower TCR beta diversity per million T cells, in a roughly linear way.

This clonotype has a handful of counts. Its antigen is still unknown. V was cut by 7 bases and J by 7 bases, with 20 bases left in between. CDR3 size: 14 residues. PBMCs numbering at least 7 million were isolated per sample. Alongside a J-beta primer mix, a sample-barcoded 5' primer served in a second PCR lasting about 7 to 11 cycles. Using its own MiXCR run on the 5' RACE reads, TCRdb lists one record per CDR3 protein. The sample lists 800,000 to 950,000 distinct CDR3 sequences; roughly 40% were seen once. What was sequenced was blood. The chain recombines TRBV12-3 or TRBV12-4 with TRBJ2-7; D is possibly TRBD1 or TRBD2 (6 bases each). This receptor was identified in a man younger than 35 in good health. This CDR3 reads CASTLSLPGAEQYF. The CDR3 DNA reads TGTGCCAGCACTCTTAGTCTTCCGGGGGCTGAGCAGTACTTC.